This T cell receptor beta chain came from a study of vaccination and CD4 T cells after COVID-19. This clonotype occurred a few times. Its antigen is not identified. With the Oncomine TCR Beta short-read assay, DNA from cultured CD4+ T cells was sequenced. From the PCR reads, TCRdb called clonotypes with MiXCR, one entry per CDR3 protein. The repertoire holds 15,000 to 25,000 distinct CDR3 sequences, with less than 50% as singletons. Treatment here: roughly ten-day PBMC culture with coronavirus spike peptide pools or control peptides (ViraFEST assay). The germline V and J ends were trimmed by 1 base and 0 bases, with 7 bases remaining between them. Germline CDR1 is DFQATT and CDR2 is SNEGSKA (reference sequence). This CDR3 spans 14 amino acids.

The receptor comes from a human donor with COVID-19. Sequencing input: cultured CD4+ T cells from blood. The chain combines TRBV20-1 with TRBJ1-5; weak D call: TRBD1 (5 bases). CDR3 sequence (DNA): TGCAGTGCTAGAGTGGACAATAGCAATCAGCCCCAGCATTTT. Translated: CSARVDNSNQPQHF.